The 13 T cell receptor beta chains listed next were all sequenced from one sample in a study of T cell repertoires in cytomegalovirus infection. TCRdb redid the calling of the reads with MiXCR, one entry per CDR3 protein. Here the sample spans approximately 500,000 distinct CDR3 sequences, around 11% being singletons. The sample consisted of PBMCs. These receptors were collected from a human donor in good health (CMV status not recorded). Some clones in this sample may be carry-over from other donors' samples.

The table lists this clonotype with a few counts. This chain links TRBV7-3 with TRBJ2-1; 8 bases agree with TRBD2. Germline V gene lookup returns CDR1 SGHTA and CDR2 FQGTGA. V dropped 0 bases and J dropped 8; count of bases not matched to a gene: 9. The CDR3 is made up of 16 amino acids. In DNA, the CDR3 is TGTGCCAGCAGCTTAACGCTCGGGGGGGGCCGAGATGAGCAGTTCTTC. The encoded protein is CASSLTLGGGRDEQFF.

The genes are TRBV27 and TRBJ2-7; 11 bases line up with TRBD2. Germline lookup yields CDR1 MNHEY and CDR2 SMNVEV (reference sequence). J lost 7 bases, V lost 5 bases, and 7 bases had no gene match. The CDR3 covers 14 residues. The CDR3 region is CASSISGRGGEQYF. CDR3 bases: TGTGCCAGCAGTATTAGCGGGAGGGGAGGAGAGCAGTACTTC.

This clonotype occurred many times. CDR3 in amino acids: CASRWFYGYTF. The CDR3 coding sequence is TGTGCCAGCCGATGGTTCTATGGCTACACCTTC. The V and J genes are TRBV7-9 and TRBJ1-2; D is undetermined. Trimming pared 8 bases from V and 4 bases from J, leaving 8 bases between. Germline-derived CDR1 and CDR2 are SEHNR and FQNEAQ (reference sequence). CDR3 size: 11 residues.

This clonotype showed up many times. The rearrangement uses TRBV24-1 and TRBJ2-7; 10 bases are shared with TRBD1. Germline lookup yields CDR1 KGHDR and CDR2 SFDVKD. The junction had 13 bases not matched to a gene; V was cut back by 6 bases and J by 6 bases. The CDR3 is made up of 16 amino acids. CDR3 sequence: CATSKRPGQGTLEQYF. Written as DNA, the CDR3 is TGTGCCACCAGTAAAAGACCGGGACAGGGGACTCTCGAGCAGTACTTC.

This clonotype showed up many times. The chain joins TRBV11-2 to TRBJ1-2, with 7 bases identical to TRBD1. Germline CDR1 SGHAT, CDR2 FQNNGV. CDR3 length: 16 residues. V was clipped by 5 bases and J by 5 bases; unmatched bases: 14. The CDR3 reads CASSPPTGAGEYGYTF. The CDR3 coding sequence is TGTGCCAGCAGCCCTCCCACAGGGGCAGGGGAGTATGGCTACACCTTC.

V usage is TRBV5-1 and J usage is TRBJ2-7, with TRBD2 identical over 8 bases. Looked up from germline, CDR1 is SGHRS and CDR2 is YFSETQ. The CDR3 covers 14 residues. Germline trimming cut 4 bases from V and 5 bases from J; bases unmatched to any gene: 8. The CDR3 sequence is CASSLSGKGDEQYF. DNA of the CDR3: TGCGCCAGCAGCCTTAGCGGGAAGGGGGACGAGCAGTACTTC.

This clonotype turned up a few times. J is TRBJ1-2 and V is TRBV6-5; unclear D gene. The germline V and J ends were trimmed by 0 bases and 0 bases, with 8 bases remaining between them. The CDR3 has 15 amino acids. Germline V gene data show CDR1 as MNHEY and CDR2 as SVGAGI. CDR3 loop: CASSYSPISNYGYTF. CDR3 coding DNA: TGTGCCAGCAGTTACTCTCCGATATCTAACTATGGCTACACCTTC.

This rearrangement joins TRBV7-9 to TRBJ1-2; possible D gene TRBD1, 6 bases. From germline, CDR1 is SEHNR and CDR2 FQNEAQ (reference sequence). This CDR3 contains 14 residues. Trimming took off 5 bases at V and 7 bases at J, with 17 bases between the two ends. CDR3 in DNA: TGTGCCAGCAGCCCCCCCCGGACAGACCTTGGCTACACCTTC. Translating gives CASSPPRTDLGYTF.

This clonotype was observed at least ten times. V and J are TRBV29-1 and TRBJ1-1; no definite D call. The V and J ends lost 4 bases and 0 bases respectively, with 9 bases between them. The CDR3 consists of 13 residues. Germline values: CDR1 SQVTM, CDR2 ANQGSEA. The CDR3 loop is CSVVGRLNTEAFF. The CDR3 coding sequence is TGCAGCGTTGTCGGTCGGTTGAACACTGAAGCTTTCTTT.

CDR3 amino acids: CASSQLVTEAGELFF. The DNA of the CDR3 is TGCGCCAGCAGCCAACTTGTGACGGAGGCCGGGGAGCTGTTTTTT. The chain carries TRBV5-1 and TRBJ2-2, with D possibly TRBD2 on 5 matching bases. From germline, CDR1 is SGHRS and CDR2 YFSETQ. This CDR3 region has 15 residues. V dropped 4 bases and J dropped 6 bases, with 16 bases sitting between them.

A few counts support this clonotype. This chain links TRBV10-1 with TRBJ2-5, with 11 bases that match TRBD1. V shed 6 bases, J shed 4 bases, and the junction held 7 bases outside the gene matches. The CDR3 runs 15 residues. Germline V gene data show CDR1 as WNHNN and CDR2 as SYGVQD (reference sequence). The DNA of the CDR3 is TGCGCCAGCAGCCCGGACAGGGGGCTCGGAGAGACCCAGTACTTC. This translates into CASSPDRGLGETQYF.

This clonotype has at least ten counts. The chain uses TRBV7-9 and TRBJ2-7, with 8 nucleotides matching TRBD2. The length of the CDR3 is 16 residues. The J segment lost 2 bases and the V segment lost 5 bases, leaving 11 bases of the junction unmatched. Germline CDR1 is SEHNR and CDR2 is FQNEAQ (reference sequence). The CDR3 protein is CASSPGATSGTYEQYF. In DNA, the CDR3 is TGTGCCAGCAGCCCCGGAGCAACTAGCGGAACCTACGAGCAGTACTTC.

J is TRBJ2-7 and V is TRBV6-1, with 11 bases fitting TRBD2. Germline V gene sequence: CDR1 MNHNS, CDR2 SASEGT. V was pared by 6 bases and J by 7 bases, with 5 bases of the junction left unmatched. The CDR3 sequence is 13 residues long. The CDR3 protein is CASSHSGRGEQYF. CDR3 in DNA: TGTGCCAGCAGCCATAGCGGGAGGGGTGAGCAGTACTTC.